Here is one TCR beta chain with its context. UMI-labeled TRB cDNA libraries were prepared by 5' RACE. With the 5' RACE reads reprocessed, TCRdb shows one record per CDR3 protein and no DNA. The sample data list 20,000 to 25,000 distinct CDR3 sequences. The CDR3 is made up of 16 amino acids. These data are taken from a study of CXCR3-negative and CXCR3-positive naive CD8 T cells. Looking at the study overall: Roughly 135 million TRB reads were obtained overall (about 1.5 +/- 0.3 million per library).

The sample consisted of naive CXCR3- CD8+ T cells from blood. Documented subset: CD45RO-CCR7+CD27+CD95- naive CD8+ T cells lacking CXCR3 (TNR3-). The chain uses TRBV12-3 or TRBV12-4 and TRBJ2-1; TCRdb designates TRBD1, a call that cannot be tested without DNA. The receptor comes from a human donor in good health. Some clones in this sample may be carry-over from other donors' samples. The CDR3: CASSPSTGDSYNEQFF.